The 23 T cell receptor beta chains below were found in one sample sequenced in a study of T cell responses to AZD1222 COVID-19 vaccine (dated by TCRdb to the early 2020s). Library preparation was by the immunoSEQ multiplex PCR assay. TCRdb holds this immuneACCESS table with in-frame rearrangements only. Some clones are missing; in checked studies, unresolved V genes explain under half, and the rest has no known cause. The sample records approximately 160,000 clones, 90% to 95% of which are singletons. More than 0.8% of the sample goes to the ten largest clones. The time point label, as the study defines it: baseline before first vaccination. The sequencing here drew on peripheral blood, taken on day 0 of AZD1222 vaccination. The receptors derive from an adult in good health.

This clone was observed once. The rearrangement links TRBV5-1 to TRBJ1-4; D possibly corresponds to TRBD1 (6 bases). The V and J ends lost 4 bases and 8 bases respectively, with 15 bases between them. The CDR3 has 14 amino acids. The V gene's germline CDR1 is SGHRS and CDR2 YFSETQ. The CDR3 region has the DNA TGCGCCAGCAGCACGGGTCAGGGGAGGGAAAAACTGTTTTTT. It codes for CASSTGQGREKLFF.

The rearrangement joins TRBV6-2 or TRBV6-3 to TRBJ1-1, with D unclear. The CDR3 has 13 residues. With 6 bases removed from V and 4 bases from J, the gap between germline ends came to 12 bases. The germline CDR1 and CDR2 sequences are MNHEY and SVGEGT. CDR3 in DNA: TGTGCCAGCAGCCAAAGGTCGTTCACTGAAGCTTTCTTT. Translating gives CASSQRSFTEAFF.

This clone has a single count. The V and J genes are TRBV2 and TRBJ2-1; TRBD1 is a possible D gene (6 bases). CDR1 SNHLY and CDR2 FYNNEI come from the germline V gene. This CDR3 is 14 amino acids long. Trimming removed 6 bases from V and 9 bases from J, with 18 bases in between. CDR3 sequence reads: CASRNTGTLVEQFF. CDR3 nucleotides: TGTGCCAGCAGAAACACCGGGACACTTGTTGAGCAGTTCTTC.

The DNA of the CDR3 is TGCGCCAGCAGCAGCATCGTGGGTAGCACAGATACGCAGTATTTT. It codes for CASSSIVGSTDTQYF. This rearrangement joins TRBV5-1 to TRBJ2-3; no clear D gene. The CDR3 sequence is 15 residues long. Trimming cost V 4 bases and J 0 bases, with 12 bases left between them. CDR1 is SGHRS and CDR2 is YFSETQ in the germline V gene.

The rearrangement uses TRBV7-3 and TRBJ2-3, with D possibly TRBD2 on 6 matching bases. There are 14 residues in the CDR3. Germline V lookup: CDR1 SGHTA, CDR2 FQGTGA. Trimming stripped 3 bases from V and 6 bases from J, with 13 bases between. CDR3 nucleotides: TGTGCCAGCAGCTTTTTATGGGGGGATGATACGCAGTATTTT. Translation: CASSFLWGDDTQYF.

This chain links TRBV19 with TRBJ1-5; D is possibly TRBD1 (6 bases). Germline loops: CDR1 LNHDA, CDR2 SQIVND (reference sequence). V shed 11 bases and J shed 5 bases, with 16 bases lying between them. This CDR3 is 13 amino acids long. CDR3 bases: TGTGCCGGAGCTACAGGGATTCATCAGCCCCAGCATTTT. Translation: CAGATGIHQPQHF.

The chain combines TRBV18 with TRBJ2-5; a weak D match, TRBD1 (6 bases). CDR1 is KGHSH, CDR2 LQKENI, per germline. The CDR3 covers 14 residues. Trimming took 3 bases from V and 3 from J, leaving 11 bases between them. CDR3 nucleotides: TGTGCCAGCTCACCGCAGCCAGGGGAAGAGACCCAGTACTTC. Its protein product is CASSPQPGEETQYF.

Written as DNA, the CDR3 is TGCGCCAGCAGCCAAGTAGGACTAGCGGCCGGGGAGCTGTTTTTT. This translates into CASSQVGLAAGELFF. V usage is TRBV4-1 and J usage is TRBJ2-2, with 10 positions matching TRBD2. The CDR3 extends over 15 amino acids. The germline V gene encodes CDR1 MGHRA and CDR2 YSYEKL. J lost 6 bases, V lost 1 base, and 2 bases had no gene match.

This chain joins TRBV5-8 and TRBJ1-1, with 7 bases aligning to TRBD1. The CDR3 totals 14 residues. Germline V gene sequence: CDR1 SGHTS, CDR2 YDEGEE. The V gene end was trimmed by 3 bases and the J gene end by 5 bases; junction bases not matched to a gene: 7. The CDR3 sequence: CASSWDSRYTEAFF. The CDR3 DNA follows: TGTGCCAGCAGCTGGGACAGCCGCTATACTGAAGCTTTCTTT.

The rearrangement joins TRBV27 to TRBJ2-1; the D gene could be TRBD1 or TRBD2 (7 bases each). The CDR3 length is 15 residues. V lost 7 bases and J 5 bases, leaving 18 bases between the germline ends. Per germline, CDR1 MNHEY and CDR2 SMNVEV (reference sequence). CDR3 in amino acids: CASKRGDRSNNEQFF. The CDR3 nucleotides read TGTGCCAGCAAACGGGGGGACAGAAGCAACAATGAGCAGTTCTTC.

This clone was seen a handful of times. The V gene is TRBV18, the J gene TRBJ1-6; TRBD1 matches at 7 bases. This CDR3 region has 14 residues. V lost 4 bases and J lost 7; bases outside the gene matches: 4. CDR1 and CDR2 from the germline V gene are KGHSH and LQKENI. CDR3 bases: TGTGCCAGCTCACTAGGGACAGACAATTCACCCCTCCACTTT. The encoded protein is CASSLGTDNSPLHF.

The V and J genes are TRBV19 and TRBJ1-4; 7 bases line up with TRBD1. This CDR3 is built from 14 residues. In germline, CDR1 is LNHDA, CDR2 SQIVND (reference sequence). V was clipped by 6 bases and J by 7 bases; unmatched bases: 8. The CDR3 nucleotides read TGTGCCAGTAGGAACCAGGGGGTTGTTGAAAAACTGTTTTTT. Protein: CASRNQGVVEKLFF. Using reference TRBV19 and TRBJ1-4 for the parts outside the CDR3, the full variable domain is DGGITQSPKYLFRKEGQNVTLSCEQNLNHDAMYWYRQDPGQGLRLIYYSQIVNDFQKGDIAEGYSVSREKKESFPLTVTSAQKNPTAFYLCASRNQGVVEKLFFGSGTQLSVL.

The chain employs TRBV18 and TRBJ1-1; D not resolved. V was pared by 3 bases and J by 0 bases, with 8 bases between. Germline V gene data show CDR1 as KGHSH and CDR2 as LQKENI. The CDR3 has 14 residues. The CDR3 DNA reads TGTGCCAGCTCACCCCAGCCCATGAACACTGAAGCTTTCTTT. It translates to CASSPQPMNTEAFF.

CDR3 protein: CASSNGPYNEQFF. The CDR3 nucleotides are TGTGCCAGCAGCAACGGACCCTACAATGAGCAGTTCTTC. The chain employs TRBV12-3 or TRBV12-4 and TRBJ2-1; no firm D call. Trimming pared 6 bases from V and 2 bases from J, leaving 8 bases between. The CDR3 contains 13 residues.

This clone was recorded only once. The chain is built from TRBV5-1 and TRBJ1-2, with TRBD1 as a possible D gene (6 bases). With 4 bases removed from V and 7 bases from J, the gap between germline ends came to 23 bases. The CDR3 sequence is 16 residues long. Germline CDR1 reads SGHRS; CDR2 reads YFSETQ. Here the CDR3 reads CASSRLTGTSRLGYTF. DNA of the CDR3: TGCGCCAGCAGCCGTCTAACCGGGACATCCCGACTTGGCTACACCTTC. Filled out from reference TRBV5-1 and TRBJ1-2, the complete variable domain reads KAGVTQTPRYLIKTRGQQVTLSCSPISGHRSVSWYQQTPGQGLQFLFEYFSETQRNKGNFPGRFSGRQFSNSRSEMNVSTLELGDSALYLCASSRLTGTSRLGYTFGSGTRLTVV.

The chain employs TRBV15 and TRBJ1-1; D is unresolved. V dropped 1 base and J dropped 1 base, with 34 bases sitting between them. This CDR3 has 23 residues. CDR1 is LNHNV, CDR2 YYDKDF, per germline (reference sequence). For the CDR3, the DNA is TGTGCCACCAGCAGAGGGTTTTTGGGTAGTGACAACGTAAAACAAACACCGAACACTGAAGCTTTCTTT. Protein product: CATSRGFLGSDNVKQTPNTEAFF.

This chain joins TRBV27 and TRBJ1-1; TRBD1 matches 8 bases. Germline trimming cut 7 bases from V and 5 bases from J; bases unmatched to any gene: 12. Germline V gene sequence: CDR1 MNHEY, CDR2 SMNVEV (reference sequence). This CDR3 has 15 residues. The CDR3 DNA reads TGTGCCAGCACTAAGACAGACAGGGGCAGGACTGAAGCTTTCTTT. Its translation: CASTKTDRGRTEAFF.

The J gene is TRBJ1-1, the V gene TRBV7-8, with 8 bases fitting TRBD1. This CDR3 spans 14 amino acids. CDR1 is SGHVS and CDR2 is FQNEAQ in the germline V gene. The V gene end was trimmed by 2 bases and the J gene end by 11 bases; junction bases not matched to a gene: 10. The CDR3 sequence: CASSLRTGNFNAFF. CDR3 DNA: TGTGCCAGCAGCTTAAGGACAGGGAACTTTAATGCTTTCTTT.

The chain couples TRBV7-8 to TRBJ1-5; unclear D gene. Looked up from germline, CDR1 is SGHVS and CDR2 is FQNEAQ. The CDR3 sequence is 12 residues long. V was shortened by 5 bases and J by 7 bases, with 9 bases between the two germline ends. CDR3 in amino acids: CASSPSGQPQHF. The CDR3 nucleotides read TGTGCCAGCAGCCCCTCCGGGCAGCCCCAGCATTTT.

V gene TRBV28 combines with J gene TRBJ1-2; TRBD1 matches 8 bases. The CDR3 consists of 14 residues. V dropped 3 bases and J dropped 2; count of bases not matched to a gene: 2. From germline, CDR1 is MDHEN and CDR2 SYDVKM. The CDR3: CASSFSGGNYGYTF. DNA for the CDR3: TGTGCCAGCAGTTTTTCAGGGGGCAACTATGGCTACACCTTC.

The chain links TRBV6-2 or TRBV6-3 to TRBJ1-1; D is ambiguous. Trimming took 0 bases from V and 6 from J, leaving 5 bases between them. The CDR3 has 12 residues. From germline, CDR1 is MNHEY and CDR2 SVGEGT. In nucleotides, the CDR3 is TGTGCCAGCAGTTACTCAAGAGCTGAAGCTTTCTTT. It yields the protein CASSYSRAEAFF.

V is TRBV3-1 (or the pseudogene TRBV3-2) and J is TRBJ2-2; a possible D gene is TRBD1 (5 bases). Trimming shortened V by 5 bases and J by 0 bases, and 10 bases separated the two germline ends. The CDR3 has 15 amino acids. Germline V gives CDR1 LGHDT, CDR2 YNNKEL (reference sequence). The chain's CDR3 is CASSSRVANTGELFF. DNA for the CDR3: TGTGCCAGCAGCAGCAGGGTTGCGAACACCGGGGAGCTGTTTTTT.

The chain employs TRBV6-5 and TRBJ1-2; D remains unclear. The CDR3 runs 14 residues. CDR1 is MNHEY, CDR2 SVGAGI, per germline. Deletions cut 8 bases from V and 7 bases from J, with 20 bases between. Here the CDR3 DNA reads TGTGCCAGCGCCGTCCTCAGGCGGTTAAGTGGCTACACCTTC. Translating gives CASAVLRRLSGYTF.